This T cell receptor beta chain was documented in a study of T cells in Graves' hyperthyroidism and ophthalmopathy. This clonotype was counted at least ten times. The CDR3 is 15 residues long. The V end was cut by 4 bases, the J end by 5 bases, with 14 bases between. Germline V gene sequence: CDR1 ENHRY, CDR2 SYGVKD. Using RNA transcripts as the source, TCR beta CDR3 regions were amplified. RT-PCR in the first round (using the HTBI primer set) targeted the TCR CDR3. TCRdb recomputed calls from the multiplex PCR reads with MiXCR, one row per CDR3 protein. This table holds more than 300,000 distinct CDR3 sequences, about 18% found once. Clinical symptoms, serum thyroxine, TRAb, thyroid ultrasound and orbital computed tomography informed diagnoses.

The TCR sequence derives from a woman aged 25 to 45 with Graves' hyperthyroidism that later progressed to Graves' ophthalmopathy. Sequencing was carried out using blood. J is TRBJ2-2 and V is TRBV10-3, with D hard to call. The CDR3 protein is CAISVDDMGTGELFF. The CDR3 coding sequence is TGTGCCATCAGTGTGGATGATATGGGAACCGGGGAGCTGTTTTTT.